This paragraph reports one T cell receptor beta chain. Its target is unknown. Primers: 60 Vbeta forward and 13 Jbeta reverse. Some clones are missing from TCRdb's copy, which holds only in-frame ones; the method was immunoSEQ multiplex PCR. The table has some 150,000 clones, roughly 79% seen once. The CDR3 has 15 amino acids. V was trimmed by 0 bases and J by 1 base, leaving 9 bases between them. Germline CDR1 SGHAT, CDR2 FQNNGV. These data come from a study of cytomegalovirus exposure and HLA in healthy donors. Overall study results and limits: Cytomegalovirus status was reportedly diagnosed by the classifier with high sensitivity and specificity. Some segments of the V type, notably TRBV6-2 and TRBV6-3, were excluded as indistinguishable.

The receptor was isolated from a woman aged 45-65 years in good health and CMV-seronegative. Material for sequencing was PBMCs. The rearrangement joins TRBV11-2 to TRBJ1-1, with unresolved D. CDR3 in amino acids: CASSLETYRNTEAFF. CDR3 DNA sequence: TGTGCCAGCAGCTTAGAAACCTATCGGAACACTGAAGCTTTCTTT.